The 18 T cell receptor beta chains listed next were all sequenced from one sample in a study of T cell responses to AZD1222 COVID-19 vaccine. TCRdb's table, derived via immunoSEQ multiplex PCR, lists solely in-frame clones and lacks some. The sample includes about 200,000 clones, around 88% seen only once; the top ten take 7.5% to 9.5%. This material consisted of peripheral blood, taken on day 0 of AZD1222 vaccination. These receptors all come from an adult in good health.

The rearrangement uses TRBV9 and TRBJ1-3; D gene ambiguous. Germline-derived CDR1 and CDR2 are SGDLS and YYNGEE. V lost 3 bases, J lost 0 bases, and 13 bases lay in between. This CDR3 is 16 amino acids long. The CDR3 is CASSGFGQISGNTIYF. Here the CDR3 DNA reads TGTGCCAGCAGCGGATTTGGCCAGATCTCTGGAAACACCATATATTTT.

The chain recombines TRBV3-1 (or the pseudogene TRBV3-2) with TRBJ1-6; D is unresolved. Germline CDR1 and CDR2: LGHDT and YNNKEL (reference sequence). The CDR3 length is 18 residues. The V end lost 1 base, the J end lost 0 bases, and 13 bases lay between the germline ends. CDR3 sequence (DNA): TGTGCCAGCAGCCAAGCCCACGGATTCAGCTCCTATAATTCACCCCTCCACTTT. It encodes CASSQAHGFSSYNSPLHF.

The chain uses TRBV28 and TRBJ1-5, with D perhaps TRBD1 (5 bases). Germline assignment: CDR1 MDHEN and CDR2 SYDVKM. Trimming took off 3 bases at V and 7 bases at J, with 19 bases between the two ends. The CDR3 runs 16 residues. CDR3 amino acids: CASSLGLLAGSQPQHF. The CDR3 coding sequence is TGTGCCAGCAGTTTGGGACTCCTGGCAGGAAGCCAGCCCCAGCATTTT.

In this sample, this clone turned up a few times. The chain has TRBV5-1 and TRBJ2-1, with TRBD2 identical over 15 bases. Unmatched junction bases numbered 9, after V lost 1 base and J lost 7 bases. Per the germline V gene, CDR1 is SGHRS and CDR2 is YFSETQ. The CDR3 totals 18 residues. The CDR3 bases are TGCGCCAGCAGCTTGCCCTGGGGACTAGCGGGGGGAGGGAATGAGCAGTTCTTC. It specifies CASSLPWGLAGGGNEQFF.

The chain joins TRBV6-5 to TRBJ2-7; D tentatively reads TRBD1 or TRBD2 (6 bases each). Germline loops: CDR1 MNHEY, CDR2 SVGAGI. This CDR3 spans 15 amino acids. The V and J ends lost 6 bases and 0 bases respectively, with 15 bases between them. CDR3 DNA sequence: TGTGCCAGCAGACGGGGGCAGGGGCCCTCCTACGAGCAGTACTTC. It is translated as CASRRGQGPSYEQYF.

J is TRBJ1-2 and V is TRBV28; D gene unclear. From germline, CDR1 is MDHEN and CDR2 SYDVKM. The V end lost 6 bases, the J end lost 1 base, and 6 bases lay between the germline ends. The CDR3 contains 12 residues. CDR3 sequence (DNA): TGTGCCAGCAGAAGTATTAACTATGGCTACACCTTC. Its protein is CASRSINYGYTF.

The rearrangement uses TRBV5-6 and TRBJ1-4; 9 nucleotides match TRBD1. Germline lookup yields CDR1 SGHDT and CDR2 YYEEEE. The CDR3 is 18 amino acids. V lost 1 base, J lost 4 bases, and 11 bases stayed unmatched. The CDR3 DNA sequence: TGTGCCAGCAGCTTGAAAGCGGGACAGGGTCTCTATAATGAAAAACTGTTTTTT. The encoded protein is CASSLKAGQGLYNEKLFF. The full variable domain, its missing parts supplied by reference TRBV5-6 and TRBJ1-4, is DAGVTQSPTHLIKTRGQQVTLRCSPKSGHDTVSWYQQALGQGPQFIFQYYEEEERQRGNFPDRFSGHQFPNYSSELNVNALLLGDSALYLCASSLKAGQGLYNEKLFFGSGTQLSVL.

The chain employs TRBV5-5 and TRBJ1-5, with D possibly matching TRBD1 (5 bases). The V end was cut by 4 bases, the J end by 9 bases, with 11 bases between. From germline, CDR1 is SGHKS and CDR2 YYEKEE (reference sequence). The CDR3 has 12 residues. CDR3 coding DNA: TGTGCCAGCAGCCCGGGGGACCGGCCCCAGCATTTT. Protein product: CASSPGDRPQHF.

The chain uses TRBV4-3 and TRBJ2-2; D is perhaps TRBD2 (6 bases). CDR1 and CDR2 from the germline V gene are LGHNA and YSLEER. The CDR3 loop spans 18 amino acids. Trimming took off 0 bases at V and 0 bases at J, with 14 bases between the two ends. The CDR3 sequence: CASSQDVEDYANTGELFF. CDR3 bases: TGCGCCAGCAGCCAAGACGTGGAGGACTACGCGAACACCGGGGAGCTGTTTTTT.

This clone showed up just once. The chain has TRBV11-2 and TRBJ2-7; 8 nucleotides line up with TRBD1. CDR1 is SGHAT and CDR2 is FQNNGV in the germline V gene. The CDR3 spans 15 residues. V was clipped by 0 bases and J by 4 bases; unmatched bases: 5. As DNA, the CDR3 is TGTGCCAGCAGCTTAGATTTGGACAGGGTGTACGAGCAGTACTTC. Translation: CASSLDLDRVYEQYF. The full variable domain, rest sourced from reference TRBV11-2 and TRBJ2-7, is EAGVAQSPRYKIIEKRQSVAFWCNPISGHATLYWYQQILGQGPKLLIQFQNNGVVDDSQLPKDRFSAERLKGVDSTLKIQPAKLEDSAVYLCASSLDLDRVYEQYFGPGTRLTVT.

V and J are TRBV6-5 and TRBJ1-5, with TRBD1 as a possible D gene (6 bases). The CDR3 has 15 residues. Germline V gene sequence: CDR1 MNHEY, CDR2 SVGAGI. V lost 0 bases and J 5 bases, leaving 11 bases between the germline ends. The CDR3 protein is CASSYSAGVYQPQHF. The CDR3 coding sequence is TGTGCCAGCAGTTACTCCGCAGGGGTCTATCAGCCCCAGCATTTT.

The V gene is TRBV19, the J gene TRBJ1-2, with 8 bases identical to TRBD1. V lost 3 bases to trimming and J lost 7 bases; unmatched junction nucleotides: 4. Germline values: CDR1 LNHDA, CDR2 SQIVND (reference sequence). This CDR3 contains 13 residues. The CDR3 sequence is CASSIQGAGGYTF. CDR3 in DNA: TGTGCCAGTAGTATTCAGGGGGCTGGTGGCTACACCTTC.

This clone appeared a single time. This chain uses TRBV27 with TRBJ1-1, with TRBD1 identical over 12 bases. CDR1 is MNHEY and CDR2 is SMNVEV in the germline V gene (reference sequence). V shed 1 base, J shed 8 bases, and the junction held 5 bases outside the gene matches. The CDR3 consists of 15 residues. In DNA, the CDR3 is TGTGCCAGCAGTTTATTGGGACAGGGGGCTAGGGAAGCTTTCTTT. Its protein product is CASSLLGQGAREAFF.

J is TRBJ1-6 and V is TRBV5-6; D might be TRBD1 (5 bases). Germline-derived CDR1 and CDR2 are SGHDT and YYEEEE. The CDR3 spans 16 residues. V was shortened by 4 bases and J by 0 bases, with 11 bases between the two germline ends. CDR3 protein: CASSNAGSSYNSPLHF. DNA for the CDR3: TGTGCCAGCAGCAACGCAGGGAGCTCCTATAATTCACCCCTCCACTTT.

This sequence joins TRBV28 and TRBJ2-6, with 12 bases lining up with TRBD1. The CDR3 runs 18 residues. V lost 6 bases to trimming and J lost 2 bases; unmatched junction nucleotides: 8. Germline V gene data show CDR1 as MDHEN and CDR2 as SYDVKM. CDR3: CASSTPGQGAPGANVLTF. CDR3 DNA sequence: TGTGCCAGCAGCACACCGGGACAGGGGGCGCCTGGGGCCAACGTCCTGACTTTC.

The gene calls are TRBV2 and TRBJ2-1; no firm D call. The CDR3 is 14 amino acids. V lost 3 bases and J 6 bases, leaving 12 bases between the germline ends. Germline CDR1 and CDR2: SNHLY and FYNNEI. The CDR3 is CASSDLVSLNEQFF. CDR3 sequence (DNA): TGTGCCAGCAGTGATCTAGTATCTCTCAATGAGCAGTTCTTC.

This chain uses TRBV6-1 with TRBJ1-5, with TRBD1 matching 7 bases. This CDR3 spans 18 amino acids. V lost 0 bases to trimming and J lost 2 bases; unmatched junction nucleotides: 10. CDR1 is MNHNS and CDR2 is SASEGT in the germline V gene. The CDR3 DNA sequence: TGTGCCAGCAGTGAAGCTGGAGGGGGCGCGGTTGGCAATCAGCCCCAGCATTTT. It encodes CASSEAGGGAVGNQPQHF.

This clone was observed a few times. The rearrangement joins TRBV27 to TRBJ1-3, with D hard to call. In germline, CDR1 is MNHEY, CDR2 SMNVEV (reference sequence). There are 15 residues in the CDR3. V shed 4 bases and J shed 0 bases, with 10 bases lying between them. CDR3 sequence: CASSYSIASGNTIYF. The CDR3 DNA follows: TGTGCCAGCAGTTACTCGATTGCCTCTGGAAACACCATATATTTT.